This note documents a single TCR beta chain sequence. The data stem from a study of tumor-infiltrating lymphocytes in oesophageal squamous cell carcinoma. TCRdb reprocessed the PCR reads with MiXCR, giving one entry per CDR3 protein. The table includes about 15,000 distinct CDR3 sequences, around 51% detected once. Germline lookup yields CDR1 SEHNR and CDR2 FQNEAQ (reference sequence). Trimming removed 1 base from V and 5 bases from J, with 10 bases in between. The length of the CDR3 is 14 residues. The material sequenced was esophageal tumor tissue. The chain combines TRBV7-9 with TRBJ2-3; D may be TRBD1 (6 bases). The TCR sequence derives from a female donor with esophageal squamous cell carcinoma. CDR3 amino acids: CASSLVQGIDTQYF. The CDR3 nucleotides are TGTGCCAGCAGCTTAGTACAGGGAATAGATACGCAGTATTTT.